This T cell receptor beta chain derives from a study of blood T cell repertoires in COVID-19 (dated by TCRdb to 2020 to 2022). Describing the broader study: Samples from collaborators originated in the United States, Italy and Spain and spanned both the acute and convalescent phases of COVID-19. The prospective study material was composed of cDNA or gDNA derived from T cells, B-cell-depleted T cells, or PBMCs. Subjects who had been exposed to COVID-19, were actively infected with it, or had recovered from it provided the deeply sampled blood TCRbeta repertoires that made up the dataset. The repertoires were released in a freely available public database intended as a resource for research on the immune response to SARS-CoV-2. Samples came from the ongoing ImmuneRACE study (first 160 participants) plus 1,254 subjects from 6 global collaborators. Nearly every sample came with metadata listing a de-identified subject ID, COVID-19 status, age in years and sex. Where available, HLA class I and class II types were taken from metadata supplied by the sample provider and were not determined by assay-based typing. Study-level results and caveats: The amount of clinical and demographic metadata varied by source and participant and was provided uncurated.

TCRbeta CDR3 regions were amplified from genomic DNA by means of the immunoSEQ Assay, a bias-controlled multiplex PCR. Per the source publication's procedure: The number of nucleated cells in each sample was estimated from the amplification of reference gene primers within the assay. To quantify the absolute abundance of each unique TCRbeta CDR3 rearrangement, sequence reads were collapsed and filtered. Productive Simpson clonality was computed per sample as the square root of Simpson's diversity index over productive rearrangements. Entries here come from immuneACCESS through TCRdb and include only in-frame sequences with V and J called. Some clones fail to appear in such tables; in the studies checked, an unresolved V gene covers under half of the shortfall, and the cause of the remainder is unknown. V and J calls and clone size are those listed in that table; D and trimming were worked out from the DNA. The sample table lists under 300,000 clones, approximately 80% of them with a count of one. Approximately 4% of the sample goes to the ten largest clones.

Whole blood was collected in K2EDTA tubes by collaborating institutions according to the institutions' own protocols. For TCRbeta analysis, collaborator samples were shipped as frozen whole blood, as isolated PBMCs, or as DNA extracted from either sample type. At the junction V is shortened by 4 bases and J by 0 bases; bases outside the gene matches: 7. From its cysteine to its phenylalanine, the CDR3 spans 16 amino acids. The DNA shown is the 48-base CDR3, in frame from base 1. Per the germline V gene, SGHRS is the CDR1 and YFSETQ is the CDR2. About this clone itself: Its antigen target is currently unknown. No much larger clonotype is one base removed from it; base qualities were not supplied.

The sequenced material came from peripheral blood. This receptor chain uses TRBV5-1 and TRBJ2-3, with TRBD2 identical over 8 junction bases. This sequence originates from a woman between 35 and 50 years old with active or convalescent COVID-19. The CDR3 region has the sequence CASSVDGGGSTDTQYF. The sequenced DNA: TGCGCCAGCAGCGTAGATGGCGGGGGGAGCACAGATACGCAGTATTTT. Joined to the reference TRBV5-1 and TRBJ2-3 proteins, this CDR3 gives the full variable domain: KAGVTQTPRYLIKTRGQQVTLSCSPISGHRSVSWYQQTPGQGLQFLFEYFSETQRNKGNFPGRFSGRQFSNSRSEMNVSTLELGDSALYLCASSVDGGGSTDTQYFGPGTRLTVL.